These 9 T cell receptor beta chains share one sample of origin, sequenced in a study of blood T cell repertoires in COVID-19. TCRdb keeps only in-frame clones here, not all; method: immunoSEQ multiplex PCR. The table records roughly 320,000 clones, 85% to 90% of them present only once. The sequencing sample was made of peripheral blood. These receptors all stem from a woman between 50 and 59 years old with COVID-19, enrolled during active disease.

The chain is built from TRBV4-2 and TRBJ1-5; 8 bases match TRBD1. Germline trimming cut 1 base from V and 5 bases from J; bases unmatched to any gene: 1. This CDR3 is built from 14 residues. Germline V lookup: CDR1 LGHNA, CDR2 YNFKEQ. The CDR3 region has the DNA TGTGCCAGCAGCCAAGGACAGGGGTATCAGCCCCAGCATTTT. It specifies CASSQGQGYQPQHF.

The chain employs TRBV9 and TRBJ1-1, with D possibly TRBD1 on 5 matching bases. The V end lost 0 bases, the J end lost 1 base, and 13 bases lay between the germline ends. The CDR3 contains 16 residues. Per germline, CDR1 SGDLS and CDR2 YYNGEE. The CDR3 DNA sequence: TGTGCCAGCAGCGTAGGCGCGGGACTCCAGAACACTGAAGCTTTCTTT. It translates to CASSVGAGLQNTEAFF.

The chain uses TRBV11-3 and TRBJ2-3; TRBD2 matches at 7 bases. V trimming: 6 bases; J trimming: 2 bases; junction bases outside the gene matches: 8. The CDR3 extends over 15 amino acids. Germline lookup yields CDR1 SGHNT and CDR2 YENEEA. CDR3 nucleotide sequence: TGTGCCAGCAGTCCTCCTAGCGGACCCACAGATACGCAGTATTTT. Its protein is CASSPPSGPTDTQYF. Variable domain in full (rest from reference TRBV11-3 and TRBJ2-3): EAGVVQSPRYKIIEKKQPVAFWCNPISGHNTLYWYLQNLGQGPELLIRYENEEAVDDSQLPKDRFSAERLKGVDSTLKIQPAELGDSAVYLCASSPPSGPTDTQYFGPGTRLTVL.

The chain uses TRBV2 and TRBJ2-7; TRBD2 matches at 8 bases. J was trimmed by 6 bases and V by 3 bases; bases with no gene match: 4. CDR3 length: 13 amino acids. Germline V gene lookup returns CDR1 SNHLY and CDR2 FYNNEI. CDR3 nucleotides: TGTGCCAGCAGTGACTTCCGGGGGGGCGAGCAGTACTTC. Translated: CASSDFRGGEQYF.

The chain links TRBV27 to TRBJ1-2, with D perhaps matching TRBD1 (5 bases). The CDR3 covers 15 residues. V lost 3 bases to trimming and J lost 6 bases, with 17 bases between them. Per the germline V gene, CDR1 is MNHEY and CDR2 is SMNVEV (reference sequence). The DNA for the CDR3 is TGTGCCAGCAGTTTGGGGAGGGGCGCTTTGCATGGCTACACCTTC. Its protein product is CASSLGRGALHGYTF.

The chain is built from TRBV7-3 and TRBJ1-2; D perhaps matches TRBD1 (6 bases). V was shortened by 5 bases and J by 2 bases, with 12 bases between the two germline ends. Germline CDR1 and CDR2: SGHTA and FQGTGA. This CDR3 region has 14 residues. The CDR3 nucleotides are TGTGCCAGCAGCCCAACTCAGGGGAACTATGGCTACACCTTC. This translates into CASSPTQGNYGYTF.

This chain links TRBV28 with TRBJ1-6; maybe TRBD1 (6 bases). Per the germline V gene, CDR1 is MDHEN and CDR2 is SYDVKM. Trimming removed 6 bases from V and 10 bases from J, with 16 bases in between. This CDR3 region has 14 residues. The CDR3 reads CASRGGGGSSPLHF. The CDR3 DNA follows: TGTGCCAGCAGAGGGGGGGGCGGGAGCTCACCCCTCCACTTT.

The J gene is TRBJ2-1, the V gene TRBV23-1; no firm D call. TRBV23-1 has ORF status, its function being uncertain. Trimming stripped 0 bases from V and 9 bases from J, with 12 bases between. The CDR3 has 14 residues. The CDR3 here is CASSQSSVLGEQFF. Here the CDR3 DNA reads TGCGCCAGCAGTCAATCGTCGGTGCTAGGTGAGCAGTTCTTC.

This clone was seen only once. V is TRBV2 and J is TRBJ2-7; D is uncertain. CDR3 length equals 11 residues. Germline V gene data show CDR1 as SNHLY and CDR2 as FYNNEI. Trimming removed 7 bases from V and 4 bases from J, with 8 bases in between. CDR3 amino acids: CASKEKYEQYF. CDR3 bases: TGTGCCAGCAAGGAGAAATACGAGCAGTACTTC.